What follows are 4 T cell receptor beta chains derived from one specimen sequenced in a study of cytomegalovirus exposure and HLA in healthy donors. 13 Jbeta primers and 60 Vbeta primers were used for the PCR. Sequenced by immunoSEQ multiplex PCR; TCRdb stores in-frame clones only, minus some. The data contain some 110,000 clones, around 80% of them singletons. Input material: PBMCs. These receptors came from a man aged 25 to 40 in good health and CMV-seropositive.

The rearrangement links TRBV29-1 to TRBJ1-2, with 7 bases fitting TRBD1. The length of the CDR3 is 12 residues. The junction had 4 bases not matched to a gene; V was cut back by 5 bases and J by 4 bases. Germline assignment: CDR1 SQVTM and CDR2 ANQGSEA. CDR3 sequence: CSVRTGSYGYTF. CDR3 nucleotide sequence: TGCAGCGTTCGGACAGGCTCCTATGGCTACACCTTC.

This clone has just one count. This rearrangement joins TRBV9 to TRBJ2-1, with a weak D call TRBD1 (5 bases). This CDR3 spans 15 amino acids. Trimming took 1 base from V and 1 from J, leaving 9 bases between them. Germline CDR1 SGDLS, CDR2 YYNGEE. The CDR3: CASSVQGESYNEQFF. CDR3 DNA: TGTGCCAGCAGCGTACAGGGCGAATCCTACAATGAGCAGTTCTTC. Looking up the rest from reference TRBV9 and TRBJ2-1 gives the full variable domain: DSGVTQTPKHLITATGQRVTLRCSPRSGDLSVYWYQQSLDQGLQFLIQYYNGEERAKGNILERFSAQQFPDLHSELNLSSLELGDSALYFCASSVQGESYNEQFFGPGTRLTVL.

V gene TRBV19 combines with J gene TRBJ2-1; 9 bases line up with TRBD1. The CDR3 is 18 amino acids. J gave up 7 bases and V 1 base, and 14 bases lay outside the gene matches. The germline CDR1 and CDR2 sequences are LNHDA and SQIVND (reference sequence). CDR3: CASSIGTGVRSVWNEQFF. The CDR3 nucleotides read TGTGCCAGTAGTATAGGGACAGGGGTCAGGAGCGTCTGGAATGAGCAGTTCTTC.

The chain has TRBV6-1 and TRBJ1-5; maybe TRBD1 (5 bases). V lost 1 base and J 0 bases, leaving 13 bases between the germline ends. Germline V gives CDR1 MNHNS, CDR2 SASEGT. CDR3 length: 17 residues. This CDR3 reads CASSEVWGWGSNQPQHF. Written as DNA, the CDR3 is TGTGCCAGCAGTGAAGTATGGGGCTGGGGTAGCAATCAGCCCCAGCATTTT.